This section outlines one T cell receptor (beta chain) sequence together with its context. Its recognized antigen is unknown. Base qualities are missing; no much larger clone stands one base away. These data are taken from a study of T cell repertoires in ileal Crohn's disease (dated by TCRdb to between 2019 and 2020). Regarding the research as a whole: The median duration of disease was approximately 7.9 years, and at the time of surgery around 32% of patients were active smokers. All patients had surgery for a complication: stricturing disease in approximately 61% and penetrating disease in around 39%. About half of the patients received postoperative therapy: 11 received thiopurines and approximately 19 received anti-TNF agents. A prospective multicentre cohort supplied the 55 to 60 Crohn's disease patients whose TCR repertoires were analysed. The study ran alongside a multicentre cohort designed to identify predictors of early endoscopic recurrence after ileocolonic resection. A Rutgeerts score above i0 was used to define endoscopic postoperative recurrence. A total of 170 or so mucosal samples from roughly 60 patients were sequenced, collected from several sites on the surgical specimen and at postoperative endoscopy.

Five hundred nanograms of biopsy DNA per sample were submitted for commercial TCRB immunosequencing. A two-step, amplification bias-controlled multiplex PCR was used by Adaptive Biotechnology to amplify CDR3 regions from genomic DNA. Primers for every V and J gene segment were used in the first PCR, and barcodes and Illumina adapters were added in the second PCR. CDR3 libraries were sequenced using an Illumina instrument. The authors' analysis ran thus. The analysis used both the pipelines supplied by the vendor and custom analysis of the raw data in R/Bioconductor with R version 3.3.0. Clonality, which ranges from 0 to 1, was calculated as the inverse of the normalised Shannon entropy across all productive clones. High-frequency clones were defined as the share of the repertoire taken up by the top 100 clones, keeping only clones that passed a 95% confidence test. The Simpson index measured repertoire diversity, and the Morisita-Horn index measured overlap between samples. TCRdb stores this immuneACCESS table with in-frame sequences only. Part of the clones is absent; in the studies checked, under half of the shortfall reflects unresolved V genes, and no reason is known for the rest. V and J calls and clone size are as listed in that table; D and trimming were resolved from the DNA. The sample includes approximately 7,500 clones, with approximately 96% observed a single time. Around 0.22% of the sample is in the top ten clones.

Sequences SGHRS (CDR1) and YFSETQ (CDR2) are obtained from the germline V gene. At the junction V is shortened by 6 bases and J by 0 bases, with 9 bases in between. The CDR3 contains 13 residues, cysteine and phenylalanine counted. Of the read, only the CDR3 DNA is kept; its 39 bases are in frame from base 1. Adults with ileal or ileocolonic Crohn's disease for whom ileocolonic resection was indicated were considered eligible. Before DNA extraction, whole ileal mucosal biopsies were kept frozen at -80 degrees C. A TRizol-based method was used to extract genomic DNA from the frozen whole biopsies, and the DNA was quantified with a NanoDrop 2000 spectrophotometer. Results the study describes overall, beyond this receptor: A significantly higher proportion of clonal expansions was observed in active smokers at surgery than in non-smokers (approximately 26% vs 20%, p=0.02). Mucosal CD4 and CD8 T cells were sorted and sequenced only in a subgroup of patients, the size of which was not stated. Compared with CD4 T cells, sorted CD8 T cells held more high-frequency clones, which suggests that the mucosal expansions were mostly CD8. Endoscopic recurrence was found to be associated with higher high-frequency clone percentages at surgery, and recurrence was observed in all patients with clonality above 26.8% (18/57).

The sequenced sample consisted of ileal tissue. This clonotype was sampled from an adult with Crohn's disease. The chain is encoded by TRBV5-1 joined to TRBJ1-1; the D gene is perhaps TRBD1, from 6 matching bases. The CDR3 sequence is CASTGVMNTEAFF. Read as DNA, the sequence is TGCGCCAGCACAGGGGTCATGAACACTGAAGCTTTCTTT.